Presented here are 13 T cell receptor beta chains from one specimen sequenced in a study of CD8 T cells in Susac syndrome. Reverse transcription of roughly 0.5 to 1 ug RNA was performed with random hexamers. TCRdb used MiXCR to reprocess the immunoSEQ multiplex PCR reads, holding one entry per CDR3 protein. The data show hundreds of thousands of distinct CDR3 sequences, roughly 85% seen once. Sequencing input: CD8+ T cells from PBMCs. These receptors all come from a human donor with multiple sclerosis.

This sequence joins TRBV28 and TRBJ1-2, with D possibly being TRBD1 (5 bases). Germline CDR1 and CDR2: MDHEN and SYDVKM. This CDR3 comprises 15 residues. The germline V and J ends were trimmed by 5 bases and 4 bases, with 17 bases remaining between them. This CDR3 is CASSTPREGLYGYTF. The CDR3 bases are TGTGCCAGCAGTACCCCGAGGGAGGGACTCTATGGCTACACCTTC.

The V and J genes are TRBV12-3 or TRBV12-4 and TRBJ1-1, with D possibly being TRBD1 (6 bases). V was trimmed by 7 bases and J by 8 bases, leaving 17 bases between them. CDR3 length equals 13 residues. The CDR3 protein is CASKYNGGLEAFF. The CDR3 coding sequence is TGTGCCAGCAAATACAATGGGGGGCTAGAAGCTTTCTTT.

V usage is TRBV5-6 and J usage is TRBJ2-2, with TRBD2 identical over 10 bases. The CDR3 consists of 16 residues. J was trimmed by 7 bases and V by 0 bases; bases with no gene match: 6. Germline V gives CDR1 SGHDT, CDR2 YYEEEE. The CDR3 sequence is CASSLAGLASNGELFF. CDR3 in DNA: TGTGCCAGCAGCTTGGCGGGACTAGCGTCAAACGGGGAGCTGTTTTTT.

The gene calls are TRBV16 and TRBJ2-7; 8 nucleotides match TRBD1. This CDR3 contains 14 residues. V shed 4 bases and J 3 bases; nucleotides not matched to a gene: 5. Germline lookup yields CDR1 KGHSY and CDR2 FQNENV. The chain's CDR3 is CASSPSTGGYEQYF. CDR3 in DNA: TGTGCCAGCAGCCCTTCTACAGGGGGCTACGAGCAGTACTTC.

The chain recombines TRBV28 with TRBJ2-7; the match to TRBD2 covers 8 bases. The germline CDR1 and CDR2 sequences are MDHEN and SYDVKM. The CDR3 extends over 16 amino acids. Trimming took 6 bases from V and 0 from J; bases not matched to a gene: 10. This chain's CDR3 is CASRALGSGSSYEQYF. The CDR3 DNA reads as TGTGCCAGCAGGGCTCTGGGGAGCGGGAGCTCCTACGAGCAGTACTTC. Full variable domain (missing parts from reference TRBV28 and TRBJ2-7): DVKVTQSSRYLVKRTGEKVFLECVQDMDHENMFWYRQDPGLGLRLIYFSYDVKMKEKGDIPEGYSVSREKKERFSLILESASTNQTSMYLCASRALGSGSSYEQYFGPGTRLTVT.

This clonotype was seen once. This sequence joins TRBV29-1 and TRBJ2-1; D remains unclear. The CDR3 sequence is 13 residues long. Germline CDR1 is SQVTM and CDR2 is ANQGSEA. The V and J ends lost 6 bases and 2 bases respectively, with 11 bases between them. This CDR3 reads CSVATETYNEQFF. As DNA, the CDR3 is TGCAGCGTAGCTACCGAAACCTACAATGAGCAGTTCTTC.

J is TRBJ2-5 and V is TRBV3-1; tentatively, D is TRBD1 or TRBD2 (6 bases each). Deletions cut 4 bases from V and 0 bases from J, with 15 bases between. CDR1 is LGHDT and CDR2 is YNNKEL in the germline V gene (reference sequence). The CDR3 consists of 16 residues. The CDR3 protein is CASSLVKGGYQETQYF. DNA of the CDR3: TGTGCCAGCAGCCTCGTCAAGGGGGGCTACCAAGAGACCCAGTACTTC.

This clonotype was counted only a few times. This chain links TRBV27 with TRBJ2-1; D is undetermined. This CDR3 is built from 15 residues. Trimming pared 2 bases from V and 0 bases from J, leaving 8 bases between. Per the germline V gene, CDR1 is MNHEY and CDR2 is SMNVEV (reference sequence). The CDR3 DNA is TGTGCCAGCAGTTTACGGTCGAGCTCCTACAATGAGCAGTTCTTC. This translates into CASSLRSSSYNEQFF.

The chain combines TRBV9 with TRBJ1-2; TRBD1 matches at 7 bases. CDR1 is SGDLS and CDR2 is YYNGEE in the germline V gene. V shed 3 bases and J 3 bases; nucleotides not matched to a gene: 11. This CDR3 spans 16 amino acids. The chain's CDR3 is CASSGKTGSGDYGYTF. In DNA form, the CDR3 reads TGTGCCAGCAGCGGAAAGACAGGGTCCGGCGACTATGGCTACACCTTC.

The chain joins TRBV5-1 to TRBJ2-7; 12 bases fit TRBD2. This CDR3 has 15 residues. Germline assignment: CDR1 SGHRS and CDR2 YFSETQ. Unmatched junction bases numbered 3, after V lost 1 base and J lost 4 bases. CDR3 bases: TGCGCCAGCAGCTTGACTAGCGGGAGGCAATACGAGCAGTACTTC. Translated, it gives CASSLTSGRQYEQYF.

V gene TRBV6-4 combines with J gene TRBJ2-7, with a possible D match to TRBD2 (6 bases). Looked up from germline, CDR1 is MRHNA and CDR2 is SNTAGT. V was pared by 7 bases and J by 3 bases, with 22 bases between. The CDR3 length is 16 residues. The CDR3 is CASMGTDIDPFYEQYF. The CDR3 nucleotides read TGTGCCAGCATGGGGACTGACATCGACCCATTCTACGAGCAGTACTTC.

The V and J genes are TRBV12-3 or TRBV12-4 and TRBJ2-3, with D possibly being TRBD1 or TRBD2 (5 bases each). V dropped 5 bases and J dropped 4 bases, with 13 bases sitting between them. The CDR3 runs 14 residues. In DNA form, the CDR3 reads TGTGCCAGCAGTCTAGGGACCATCCCAGATACGCAGTATTTT. Its translation: CASSLGTIPDTQYF.

This chain joins TRBV9 and TRBJ2-1; 9 bases match TRBD1. V shed 3 bases, J shed 3 bases, and the junction held 4 bases outside the gene matches. The CDR3 spans 15 residues. Germline V CDR1 and CDR2: SGDLS, YYNGEE. The CDR3 nucleotides are TGTGCCAGCAGCGAGGACAGGGGATACTACAATGAGCAGTTCTTC. Encoded protein: CASSEDRGYYNEQFF.